This T cell receptor beta chain stems from a study of regulatory T cells in long-lasting Graves disease. The TCR beta library used iRepertoire HTBI primers with Arm-PCR amplification of CDR3. TCRdb used MiXCR to reprocess the multiplex PCR reads, holding one entry per CDR3 protein. This table has roughly 400,000 distinct CDR3 sequences, around 20% appearing once. Study results and caveats: Persistent Graves' patients showed less TCR diversity than newly diagnosed ones.

V lost 7 bases, J lost 2 bases, and 12 bases lay in between. CDR3 length equals 12 residues. The germline CDR1 and CDR2 sequences are GTSNPN and SVGIG (reference sequence). The time point is: persistent/refractory GD, antithyroid drugs over 5 years with positive TRAb. PBMC-extracted RNA yielded the TCR library. There are many counts of this clonotype. Its antigen remains unknown. The sequencing used peripheral blood mononuclear cells (PBMCs), collected when the disease was refractory, from a patient treated with antithyroid drugs. This receptor was identified in a female donor with Graves disease. The V and J genes are TRBV30 and TRBJ2-7; possibly TRBD1 for D (6 bases). The CDR3 coding sequence is TGTGCCTACCGACAGGCGGCCTACGAGCAGTACTTC. Residues: CAYRQAAYEQYF.